Below, 18 T cell receptor beta chains from the same sample are listed, as sequenced in a study of Ad26.COV2.S vaccination and SARS-CoV-2 variants. This sample's treatment: 15 to 20 received Ad26.COV2.S at low or high dose, single or two shots; roughly five received placebo; per-sample allocation not given. After the first vaccine or placebo injection, samples were drawn on day 63. Clones were sequenced by immunoSEQ multiplex PCR, and TCRdb holds only the in-frame ones, with some missing. The data contain over 400,000 clones, about 91% of them seen just once; the ten biggest clones take up about 2.7%. Sequenced here: peripheral blood, sampled in a trial of Ad26.COV2.S vaccine versus placebo. These receptors originate from a person aged 18-65 years who received the Ad26.COV2.S COVID-19 vaccine or a placebo.

This clone appeared once. This chain connects TRBV25-1 to TRBJ1-6, with a tentative D call TRBD1 (6 bases). The germline V gene encodes CDR1 MGHDK and CDR2 SYGVNS. This CDR3 is built from 14 residues. V lost 6 bases and J 10 bases, leaving 16 bases between the germline ends. CDR3 nucleotide sequence: TGTGCCAGCAGGACCCAGGGGTCAGGGTCACCCCTCCACTTT. It translates to CASRTQGSGSPLHF.

This clone has a single count. The V and J genes are TRBV5-4 and TRBJ1-1, with 7 positions matching TRBD1. After removal of 4 bases from V and 2 bases from J, the junction contained 8 bases not matched to a gene. The germline CDR1 and CDR2 sequences are SGHNT and YYREEE (reference sequence). The CDR3 is 15 amino acids. The CDR3 loop is CASSTYRGGNTEAFF. CDR3 sequence (DNA): TGTGCCAGCAGCACCTACAGGGGTGGTAACACTGAAGCTTTCTTT.

V and J are TRBV18 and TRBJ1-2, with TRBD1 matching over 7 bases. The V gene end was trimmed by 5 bases and the J gene end by 6 bases; junction bases not matched to a gene: 6. CDR3 length: 13 amino acids. Germline CDR1 KGHSH, CDR2 LQKENI. CDR3 amino acids: CASSWGQRNGYTF. The CDR3, as DNA: TGTGCCAGCTCATGGGGACAGAGGAATGGCTACACCTTC.

The chain links TRBV29-1 to TRBJ1-2; TRBD1 might be the D (6 bases). Germline-derived CDR1 and CDR2 are SQVTM and ANQGSEA. The CDR3 has 12 residues. V lost 3 bases to trimming and J lost 7 bases, with 12 bases between them. This CDR3 reads CSVDRDTSGYTF. CDR3 DNA: TGCAGCGTTGACCGGGACACTTCTGGCTACACCTTC.

This rearrangement joins TRBV11-1 to TRBJ2-7, with 10 positions matching TRBD1. V shed 1 base and J 5 bases; nucleotides not matched to a gene: 2. This CDR3 has 14 residues. The germline V gene encodes CDR1 SGHAT and CDR2 FQDESV (reference sequence). The CDR3 loop reads CASSLGGQGNEQYF. Written as DNA, the CDR3 is TGTGCCAGCAGCTTAGGGGGACAGGGGAACGAGCAGTACTTC.

V and J are TRBV7-9 and TRBJ2-2, with D tentatively TRBD1 (6 bases). This CDR3 spans 17 amino acids. CDR1 and CDR2 (germline): SEHNR, FQNEAQ (reference sequence). Trimming shortened V by 5 bases and J by 4 bases, and 20 bases separated the two germline ends. The CDR3 sequence: CASSPFGRRGGTGELFF. CDR3 DNA: TGTGCCAGCAGCCCGTTCGGGCGCAGGGGCGGCACCGGGGAGCTGTTTTTT.

J is TRBJ1-5 and V is TRBV29-1, with 10 bases lining up with TRBD1. The CDR3 has 14 residues. After removal of 7 bases from V and 5 bases from J, the junction contained 8 bases not matched to a gene. Germline V CDR1 and CDR2: SQVTM, ANQGSEA. CDR3: CSATLTGGDQPQHF. The CDR3 DNA is TGCAGCGCCACGTTGACAGGGGGCGATCAGCCCCAGCATTTT. Looking up the rest from reference TRBV29-1 and TRBJ1-5 gives the full variable domain: SAVISQKPSRDICQRGTSLTIQCQVDSQVTMMFWYRQQPGQSLTLIATANQGSEATYESGFVIDKFPISRPNLTFSTLTVSNMSPEDSSIYLCSATLTGGDQPQHFGDGTRLSIL.

The rearrangement links TRBV18 to TRBJ1-1, with D perhaps TRBD1 (5 bases). The V end was cut by 2 bases, the J end by 0 bases, with 16 bases between. CDR3 size: 17 residues. CDR1 and CDR2 from the germline V gene are KGHSH and LQKENI. The CDR3 DNA follows: TGTGCCAGCTCACCAGAGGATCGGGGGTCTATGAACACTGAAGCTTTCTTT. It specifies CASSPEDRGSMNTEAFF.

The rearrangement joins TRBV11-2 to TRBJ1-2; D unresolved. The length of the CDR3 is 13 residues. In germline, CDR1 is SGHAT, CDR2 FQNNGV. V was cut by 1 base and J by 3 bases, with 6 bases left in between. The CDR3 spells CASSLAGDYGYTF. The CDR3 nucleotides are TGTGCCAGCAGCTTAGCCGGGGACTATGGCTACACCTTC.

The J gene is TRBJ2-7, the V gene TRBV5-1; D tentatively reads TRBD1 or TRBD2 (5 bases each). The CDR3 totals 13 residues. V was trimmed by 6 bases and J by 1 base, leaving 11 bases between them. CDR1 and CDR2 from the germline V gene are SGHRS and YFSETQ. The CDR3 bases are TGCGCCAGCACCGGGACGGGGTCCTACGAGCAGTACTTC. The encoded protein is CASTGTGSYEQYF.

V usage is TRBV7-2 and J usage is TRBJ2-7; maybe TRBD1 (5 bases). Germline V lookup: CDR1 SGHTA, CDR2 FQGNSA. V lost 1 base, J lost 0 bases, and 7 bases lay in between. This CDR3 has 14 residues. CDR3 bases: TGTGCCAGCAGCTTAGAGGGGCTCTCCTACGAGCAGTACTTC. It specifies CASSLEGLSYEQYF.

This clone was found once. The chain uses TRBV7-3 and TRBJ2-5; 8 bases fit TRBD2. The V and J ends lost 3 bases and 5 bases, in that order; junction bases with no gene match: 8. This CDR3 contains 15 residues. Germline-derived CDR1 and CDR2 are SGHTA and FQGTGA. DNA for the CDR3: TGTGCCAGCAGCTTGATGAGCGGGAGTGAGGAGACCCAGTACTTC. This gives the protein CASSLMSGSEETQYF.

The chain is built from TRBV6-2 or TRBV6-3 and TRBJ2-1, with D possibly matching TRBD2 (6 bases). V was trimmed by 0 bases and J by 7 bases, leaving 13 bases between them. The CDR3 length is 15 residues. Germline CDR1 reads MNHEY; CDR2 reads SVGEGT. The CDR3 DNA sequence: TGTGCCAGCAGTTACTCGATGGACGGGGGTAATGAGCAGTTCTTC. Its translation: CASSYSMDGGNEQFF.

The chain carries TRBV9 and TRBJ2-7; perhaps TRBD2 as D (6 bases). The V gene lost 0 bases and the J gene lost 6 bases, with 10 bases spanning the gap. The CDR3 runs to 13 residues. The V gene's germline CDR1 is SGDLS and CDR2 YYNGEE. CDR3 coding DNA: TGTGCCAGCAGCGTAGCGGAGGGTACCGAGCAGTACTTC. Encoded protein: CASSVAEGTEQYF.

The CDR3 DNA reads as TGTGCCAGCAGCACGGGACGTCTGCAGTTCTTC. Encoded protein: CASSTGRLQFF. The rearrangement joins TRBV11-3 to TRBJ2-1; either TRBD1 or TRBD2 may supply D (5 bases each). This CDR3 comprises 11 residues. CDR1 is SGHNT and CDR2 is YENEEA in the germline V gene. The V gene lost 5 bases and the J gene lost 12 bases, with 11 bases spanning the gap.

The J gene is TRBJ2-1, the V gene TRBV3-1 (or the pseudogene TRBV3-2); 15 nucleotides match TRBD2. This CDR3 spans 18 amino acids. Germline V gene sequence: CDR1 LGHDT, CDR2 YNNKEL (reference sequence). After removal of 6 bases from V and 7 bases from J, the junction contained 13 bases not matched to a gene. The CDR3 reads CASSSWTSGRAGENEQFF. In DNA form, the CDR3 reads TGTGCCAGCAGTAGCTGGACTAGCGGGAGGGCAGGTGAGAATGAGCAGTTCTTC.

The chain recombines TRBV3-1 (or the pseudogene TRBV3-2) with TRBJ1-4, with D hard to call. The germline V gene encodes CDR1 LGHDT and CDR2 YNNKEL (reference sequence). Deletions cut 2 bases from V and 8 bases from J, with 3 bases between. This CDR3 region has 11 residues. The CDR3: CASSQREKLFF. CDR3 nucleotide sequence: TGTGCCAGCAGCCAAAGAGAAAAACTGTTTTTT.

This clone occurred a few times. V gene TRBV2 combines with J gene TRBJ1-5; D might be TRBD1 (5 bases). Trimming removed 8 bases from V and 1 base from J, with 15 bases in between. The CDR3 runs to 15 residues. Germline lookup yields CDR1 SNHLY and CDR2 FYNNEI. The CDR3 loop reads CASRIGTTSNQPQHF. In nucleotides, the CDR3 is TGTGCCAGCCGGATCGGGACGACCAGCAATCAGCCCCAGCATTTT.